These 26 T cell receptor beta chains originate from one sample sequenced in a study of blood T cell repertoires in COVID-19. Repertoires were generated with immunoSEQ multiplex PCR, while TCRdb's copy carries only in-frame clones and drops some. The top ten hold 15% to 17% of the sample, which has roughly 100,000 clones, around 80% seen once. Sequencing input: peripheral blood. The receptors here all came from a woman aged 80 or over with acute or convalescent COVID-19.

This sequence joins TRBV11-2 and TRBJ1-1; possibly TRBD1 for D (6 bases). V gave up 3 bases and J gave up 3 bases, with 14 bases separating them. The germline gives CDR1 SGHAT, CDR2 FQNNGV. This CDR3 has 15 residues. CDR3 DNA: TGTGCCAGCAGCTTGAGGAACAGGGTTCACACTGAAGCTTTCTTT. Translating it yields CASSLRNRVHTEAFF.

This sequence joins TRBV28 and TRBJ1-6, with D unclear. Deletions cut 3 bases from V and 7 bases from J, with 13 bases between. Germline CDR1 MDHEN, CDR2 SYDVKM. The length of the CDR3 is 15 residues. The CDR3 nucleotides are TGTGCCAGCAGTTTCGGAGAGACTGGAAATTCACCCCTCCACTTT. Residues: CASSFGETGNSPLHF. The complete variable domain, with remaining parts taken from reference TRBV28 and TRBJ1-6, reads DVKVTQSSRYLVKRTGEKVFLECVQDMDHENMFWYRQDPGLGLRLIYFSYDVKMKEKGDIPEGYSVSREKKERFSLILESASTNQTSMYLCASSFGETGNSPLHFGNGTRLTVT.

The rearrangement links TRBV19 to TRBJ1-2; D remains unclear. The CDR3 length is 15 residues. Germline CDR1 is LNHDA and CDR2 is SQIVND (reference sequence). Trimming stripped 0 bases from V and 8 bases from J, with 16 bases between. The CDR3 region has the DNA TGTGCCAGTAGTATAGATGTCAGGAGGGAAAAGGGCTACACCTTC. The encoded protein is CASSIDVRREKGYTF. Together with reference TRBV19 and TRBJ1-2, the CDR3 gives the full variable domain: DGGITQSPKYLFRKEGQNVTLSCEQNLNHDAMYWYRQDPGQGLRLIYYSQIVNDFQKGDIAEGYSVSREKKESFPLTVTSAQKNPTAFYLCASSIDVRREKGYTFGSGTRLTVV.

This clone was detected only once. The genes are TRBV5-1 and TRBJ2-1, with D unclear. The CDR3 sequence is 15 residues long. Germline-derived CDR1 and CDR2 are SGHRS and YFSETQ. The V and J ends lost 0 bases and 8 bases respectively, with 15 bases between them. The CDR3 protein is CASSLGPGLSDEQFF. The CDR3 nucleotides read TGCGCCAGCAGCTTGGGCCCTGGGCTTTCGGATGAGCAGTTCTTC.

The chain is built from TRBV11-2 and TRBJ2-1, with a tentative D call TRBD1 (6 bases). CDR3 length equals 15 residues. Trimming removed 1 base from V and 1 base from J, with 8 bases in between. Germline assignment: CDR1 SGHAT and CDR2 FQNNGV. CDR3 loop: CASSLGDRSYNEQFF. The CDR3 DNA sequence: TGTGCCAGCAGCTTAGGTGACAGGTCCTACAATGAGCAGTTCTTC. Drawing the rest from reference TRBV11-2 and TRBJ2-1, the complete variable domain is EAGVAQSPRYKIIEKRQSVAFWCNPISGHATLYWYQQILGQGPKLLIQFQNNGVVDDSQLPKDRFSAERLKGVDSTLKIQPAKLEDSAVYLCASSLGDRSYNEQFFGPGTRLTVL.

The gene calls are TRBV28 and TRBJ2-1; TRBD1 agrees at 7 bases. V lost 3 bases to trimming and J lost 0 bases; unmatched junction nucleotides: 17. Per the germline V gene, CDR1 is MDHEN and CDR2 is SYDVKM. The CDR3 totals 20 residues. CDR3 bases: TGTGCCAGCAGTTTCCCCCCCGGACAGGCGCCTTCGAGCTCCTACAATGAGCAGTTCTTC. It codes for CASSFPPGQAPSSSYNEQFF.

As regards this clone: The junction does not match germline at one end; this may be a read error. The chain combines TRBV24-1 with TRBJ2-2; TRBD2 matches at 8 bases. Germline CDR1 KGHDR, CDR2 SFDVKD. This CDR3 has 15 residues. The CDR3 DNA sequence: TGTGCCACCAGTGACCCCGCGGGGGGAAACCGGGGAGCTGTTTTT. Translating gives CATSDPAGGNRGAVF.

The gene calls are TRBV5-1 and TRBJ1-1; the match to TRBD1 covers 7 bases. CDR3 length equals 14 residues. Germline V gene lookup returns CDR1 SGHRS and CDR2 YFSETQ. The trim removed 5 bases at V and 4 bases at J, leaving 8 bases unmatched. CDR3: CASSKEGARTEAFF. CDR3 sequence (DNA): TGCGCCAGCAGTAAGGAGGGGGCACGCACTGAAGCTTTCTTT.

The chain combines TRBV18 with TRBJ2-3, with 7 bases identical to TRBD1. CDR3 size: 16 residues. Germline values: CDR1 KGHSH, CDR2 LQKENI. Unmatched junction bases numbered 8, after V lost 4 bases and J lost 1 base. CDR3: CASSQPTGLGTDTQYF. The CDR3 nucleotides are TGTGCCAGCTCACAACCGACAGGGCTCGGCACAGATACGCAGTATTTT.

This chain joins TRBV5-1 and TRBJ2-1, with D possibly TRBD2 on 6 matching bases. This CDR3 region has 15 residues. With 0 bases removed from V and 0 bases from J, the gap between germline ends came to 7 bases. Germline CDR1 and CDR2: SGHRS and YFSETQ. The DNA for the CDR3 is TGCGCCAGCAGCTTGGACGGGAGCTCCTACAATGAGCAGTTCTTC. Protein product: CASSLDGSSYNEQFF.

The chain joins TRBV28 to TRBJ2-1; 10 nucleotides line up with TRBD2. The CDR3 is 15 residues long. V dropped 5 bases and J dropped 7; count of bases not matched to a gene: 8. CDR1 is MDHEN and CDR2 is SYDVKM in the germline V gene. The DNA of the CDR3 is TGTGCCAGCAGTACACCTAGCGGGAGCTATAATGAGCAGTTCTTC. This sequence encodes CASSTPSGSYNEQFF. Full variable domain (outside the CDR3, taken from reference TRBV28 and TRBJ2-1): DVKVTQSSRYLVKRTGEKVFLECVQDMDHENMFWYRQDPGLGLRLIYFSYDVKMKEKGDIPEGYSVSREKKERFSLILESASTNQTSMYLCASSTPSGSYNEQFFGPGTRLTVL.

V usage is TRBV7-2 and J usage is TRBJ2-1; 9 nucleotides agree with TRBD1. Germline V gene lookup returns CDR1 SGHTA and CDR2 FQGNSA. With V trimmed by 6 bases and J by 6 bases, 9 bases remained unmatched. The CDR3 contains 15 residues. The CDR3 is CASSSQGAGFNEQFF. CDR3 DNA: TGTGCCAGCAGTTCACAGGGGGCAGGCTTCAATGAGCAGTTCTTC. The whole variable domain, remainder taken from reference TRBV7-2 and TRBJ2-1, is GAGVSQSPSNKVTEKGKDVELRCDPISGHTALYWYRQSLGQGLEFLIYFQGNSAPDKSGLPSDRFSAERTGGSVSTLTIQRTQQEDSAVYLCASSSQGAGFNEQFFGPGTRLTVL.

This clone was recorded only once. CDR3 sequence reads: CASSPPRGGSNTGELFF. The CDR3 coding sequence is TGTGCCAGCAGTCCGCCCAGAGGGGGATCCAACACCGGGGAGCTGTTTTTT. J is TRBJ2-2 and V is TRBV2; weak D call: TRBD1 (6 bases). Germline V gives CDR1 SNHLY, CDR2 FYNNEI. The CDR3 totals 17 residues. V lost 5 bases and J 2 bases, leaving 18 bases between the germline ends.

V and J are TRBV28 and TRBJ1-2; the D gene is possibly TRBD1 (6 bases). Trimming cost V 5 bases and J 2 bases, with 12 bases left between them. The CDR3 covers 14 residues. Germline lookup yields CDR1 MDHEN and CDR2 SYDVKM. The CDR3 region is CASSMVTGNYGYTF. DNA of the CDR3: TGTGCCAGCAGTATGGTGACAGGAAACTATGGCTACACCTTC.

The DNA of the CDR3 is TGTGCCAGCAGCTCCCCGGGACTAGCGGGGAACAATGAGCAGTTCTTC. Translating gives CASSSPGLAGNNEQFF. The chain combines TRBV9 with TRBJ2-1; 13 nucleotides align to TRBD2. The CDR3 consists of 16 residues. Losses at the gene ends were 4 bases for V and 5 bases for J; bases not matched to a gene: 6. Germline loops: CDR1 SGDLS, CDR2 YYNGEE.

The rearrangement links TRBV7-2 to TRBJ1-3, with D possibly being TRBD1 (6 bases). This CDR3 is built from 16 residues. Germline lookup yields CDR1 SGHTA and CDR2 FQGNSA. With 5 bases removed from V and 5 bases from J, the gap between germline ends came to 19 bases. The CDR3 reads CASSPTRGGARNTIYF. DNA for the CDR3: TGTGCCAGCAGCCCGACTCGGGGGGGGGCGAGAAACACCATATATTTT.

The chain links TRBV19 to TRBJ1-1; tentative D call: TRBD1 (6 bases). The V gene lost 3 bases and the J gene lost 9 bases, with 8 bases spanning the gap. CDR1 and CDR2 from the germline V gene are LNHDA and SQIVND (reference sequence). CDR3 length: 11 residues. CDR3 sequence: CASSMGTKAFF. Here the CDR3 DNA reads TGTGCCAGTAGTATGGGGACAAAAGCTTTCTTT. The whole variable domain, remainder taken from reference TRBV19 and TRBJ1-1, is DGGITQSPKYLFRKEGQNVTLSCEQNLNHDAMYWYRQDPGQGLRLIYYSQIVNDFQKGDIAEGYSVSREKKESFPLTVTSAQKNPTAFYLCASSMGTKAFFGQGTRLTVV.

The chain recombines TRBV7-9 with TRBJ2-1, with 8 bases matching TRBD2. The germline CDR1 and CDR2 sequences are SEHNR and FQNEAQ (reference sequence). V lost 1 base and J lost 8; bases outside the gene matches: 13. The CDR3 loop spans 17 amino acids. The CDR3 DNA reads TGTGCCAGCAGCTTAGGTCGGGCGGCGGGAGGTTACGATGAGCAGTTCTTC. Translating it yields CASSLGRAAGGYDEQFF. Based on the CDR3 plus reference TRBV7-9 and TRBJ2-1, the full variable domain is DTGVSQNPRHKITKRGQNVTFRCDPISEHNRLYWYRQTLGQGPEFLTYFQNEAQLEKSRLLSDRFSAERPKGSFSTLEIQRTEQGDSAMYLCASSLGRAAGGYDEQFFGPGTRLTVL.

The chain recombines TRBV3-1 (or the pseudogene TRBV3-2) with TRBJ1-2; no definite D call. V shed 1 base and J shed 0 bases, with 12 bases lying between them. From germline, CDR1 is LGHDT and CDR2 YNNKEL (reference sequence). This CDR3 comprises 16 residues. The CDR3 DNA follows: TGTGCCAGCAGCCAAGGGTTGGCAGACTCTAACTATGGCTACACCTTC. This gives the protein CASSQGLADSNYGYTF.

CDR3 sequence reads: CASSITTRSHGEAFF. The CDR3 DNA reads as TGTGCCAGTAGTATAACTACCCGCTCACATGGCGAAGCTTTCTTT. V and J are TRBV19 and TRBJ1-1; D remains ambiguous. The CDR3 contains 15 residues. Looked up from germline, CDR1 is LNHDA and CDR2 is SQIVND (reference sequence). The germline V and J ends were trimmed by 2 bases and 8 bases, with 18 bases remaining between them.

The chain carries TRBV7-9 and TRBJ2-2; D is perhaps TRBD2 (5 bases). Germline lookup yields CDR1 SEHNR and CDR2 FQNEAQ (reference sequence). This CDR3 has 15 amino acids. V was shortened by 6 bases and J by 4 bases, with 15 bases between the two germline ends. The DNA for the CDR3 is TGTGCCAGCAGTCGAGGGTTGGTGGGCACCGGGGAGCTGTTTTTT. It is translated as CASSRGLVGTGELFF.

V and J are TRBV5-1 and TRBJ1-1; 9 positions match TRBD1. J gave up 1 base and V 3 bases, and 1 base lay outside the gene matches. Germline V CDR1 and CDR2: SGHRS, YFSETQ. CDR3 length: 14 residues. CDR3 nucleotide sequence: TGCGCCAGCAGCTCACAGGGGGCGAACACTGAAGCTTTCTTT. Translating it yields CASSSQGANTEAFF.

The sample holds a few counts of this clone. The chain is built from TRBV5-1 and TRBJ1-1; D is possibly TRBD1 (6 bases). Trimming took off 3 bases at V and 3 bases at J, with 15 bases between the two ends. This CDR3 has 15 residues. The germline CDR1 and CDR2 sequences are SGHRS and YFSETQ. This CDR3 reads CASSSGAGEYTEAFF. CDR3 nucleotides: TGCGCCAGCAGCTCTGGGGCAGGGGAGTACACTGAAGCTTTCTTT.

The chain is built from TRBV19 and TRBJ2-5; 8 bases line up with TRBD2. Trimming cost V 8 bases and J 3 bases; bases outside gene matches: 14. The germline V gene has CDR1 LNHDA and CDR2 SQIVND (reference sequence). The CDR3 is made up of 16 amino acids. CDR3 protein: CASGSSGAKVKETQYF. In DNA, the CDR3 is TGTGCCAGTGGGAGTAGCGGGGCCAAGGTCAAAGAGACCCAGTACTTC.

The chain recombines TRBV2 with TRBJ2-7, with 7 bases lining up with TRBD1. Looked up from germline, CDR1 is SNHLY and CDR2 is FYNNEI. After removal of 8 bases from V and 2 bases from J, the junction contained 6 bases not matched to a gene. CDR3 size: 13 residues. The CDR3, as DNA: TGTGCCAGCGTAGGGGGCTCCACCTACGAGCAGTACTTC. Protein sequence: CASVGGSTYEQYF.

The chain couples TRBV7-9 to TRBJ2-3; no clear D gene. Trimming removed 0 bases from V and 3 bases from J, with 19 bases in between. Germline loops: CDR1 SEHNR, CDR2 FQNEAQ (reference sequence). The CDR3 loop spans 18 amino acids. CDR3 region: CASSLARYQASGTDTQYF. The CDR3 region has the DNA TGTGCCAGCAGCTTAGCAAGATATCAGGCCTCTGGGACAGATACGCAGTATTTT.